Presented here are 18 T cell receptor beta chains from one specimen sequenced in a study of T cell responses to AZD1222 COVID-19 vaccine (dated by TCRdb to 2020 to 2023). The library was built by means of the immunoSEQ multiplex PCR assay. TCRdb carries this immuneACCESS record with in-frame sequences only. Its versions omit some clonotypes, under half of them owing to an unresolved V gene in the studies checked, with the rest unexplained. This sample is represented by around 110,000 clones; 80% to 90% of them were singletons. 3.9% of the sample lies in the top ten. According to the study, the label for this sample's time point signals: baseline before first vaccination. The treatment or condition label corresponds to: meningococcal conjugate vaccine given as trial control. The sample here was peripheral blood, taken on day 0 of MenACWY control vaccination. The source is an adult in good health.

The chain is built from TRBV15 and TRBJ2-7; perhaps TRBD1 as D (6 bases). V dropped 1 base and J dropped 6 bases, with 10 bases sitting between them. Germline V gene data show CDR1 as LNHNV and CDR2 as YYDKDF (reference sequence). CDR3 size: 13 residues. In nucleotides, the CDR3 is TGTGCCACCAGCAGAGCGCCAGGGGTCGAGCAGTACTTC. It specifies CATSRAPGVEQYF.

The genes are TRBV7-3 and TRBJ1-3; weak D call: TRBD1 (6 bases). CDR1 is SGHTA and CDR2 is FQGTGA in the germline V gene. The CDR3 is 14 residues long. V gave up 5 bases and J gave up 6 bases, with 14 bases separating them. The CDR3 DNA reads TGTGCCAGCAGCCTCAGTCCAGGGGAAAACACCATATATTTT. Protein: CASSLSPGENTIYF.

This sequence joins TRBV4-3 and TRBJ1-4; no firm D call. V was trimmed by 0 bases and J by 10 bases, leaving 18 bases between them. The CDR3 consists of 16 residues. Germline V gene sequence: CDR1 LGHNA, CDR2 YSLEER. CDR3 nucleotide sequence: TGCGCCAGCAGCCAAGAGGTTGGCAGAGGAACTGCAAAACTGTTTTTT. Protein product: CASSQEVGRGTAKLFF.

The rearrangement joins TRBV7-2 to TRBJ1-2, with D hard to call. This CDR3 contains 13 residues. The germline gives CDR1 SGHTA, CDR2 FQGNSA. The V end was cut by 3 bases, the J end by 5 bases, with 10 bases between. CDR3 amino acids: CASSLPRLYGYTF. The CDR3 DNA reads as TGTGCCAGCAGCTTGCCAAGACTGTATGGCTACACCTTC.

V is TRBV6-6 and J is TRBJ1-1; D remains ambiguous. Between the trimmed V and J ends, which lost 6 bases and 5 bases, there was a span of 10 bases. CDR1 and CDR2 (germline): MNHNY, SVGAGI (reference sequence). The CDR3 extends over 12 amino acids. In nucleotides, the CDR3 is TGTGCCAGCAGATATCAGGAGACTGAAGCTTTCTTT. This translates into CASRYQETEAFF.

This clone is a singleton in its sample. The rearrangement uses TRBV10-3 and TRBJ1-6, with D perhaps TRBD1 (6 bases). The CDR3 sequence is 15 residues long. Germline CDR1 reads ENHRY; CDR2 reads SYGVKD. Trimming cost V 10 bases and J 0 bases, with 13 bases left between them. The CDR3, as DNA: TGTGCCACCCGACAGGTAGCCTCCTATAATTCACCCCTCCACTTT. It encodes CATRQVASYNSPLHF.

The chain employs TRBV4-3 and TRBJ2-2; TRBD2 agrees at 13 bases. There are 18 residues in the CDR3. CDR1 is LGHNA, CDR2 YSLEER, per germline. The V and J ends lost 3 bases and 7 bases, in that order; junction bases with no gene match: 11. The CDR3 coding sequence is TGCGCCAGCAGCCAGGCCCTACTAGCGGGGGGGCCCGGCGGGGAGCTGTTTTTT. Translation: CASSQALLAGGPGGELFF.

This clone was recorded only once. The gene calls are TRBV4-3 and TRBJ2-3, with D perhaps TRBD2 (6 bases). The CDR3 runs to 16 residues. Germline V CDR1 and CDR2: LGHNA, YSLEER. The V and J ends lost 0 bases and 2 bases respectively, with 12 bases between them. The CDR3 nucleotides read TGCGCCAGCAGCCAAGATTGGCGGGGAACCACAGATACGCAGTATTTT. Protein product: CASSQDWRGTTDTQYF.

This rearrangement joins TRBV27 to TRBJ2-1; possible D gene TRBD2, 5 bases. The CDR3 sequence is 17 residues long. Germline CDR1 MNHEY, CDR2 SMNVEV (reference sequence). V lost 0 bases, J lost 5 bases, and 17 bases lay in between. The CDR3 region is CASSLSGRGYGDNEQFF. Here the CDR3 DNA reads TGTGCCAGCAGTTTATCGGGTAGAGGGTATGGGGACAATGAGCAGTTCTTC.

J is TRBJ2-1 and V is TRBV27, with a weak D call TRBD1 (5 bases). Trimming took 0 bases from V and 8 from J, leaving 14 bases between them. The CDR3 has 15 amino acids. Germline V gives CDR1 MNHEY, CDR2 SMNVEV (reference sequence). CDR3 in amino acids: CASSLSTGFEYEQFF. As DNA, the CDR3 is TGTGCCAGCAGTTTATCAACAGGTTTCGAGTATGAGCAGTTCTTC.

The chain joins TRBV10-2 to TRBJ2-3; D remains unclear. Germline V CDR1 and CDR2: WSHSY, SAAADI. V was trimmed by 3 bases and J by 4 bases, leaving 8 bases between them. This CDR3 has 13 residues. CDR3 nucleotides: TGCGCCAGCAGTGAAGTCCGCCCAGATACGCAGTATTTT. It yields the protein CASSEVRPDTQYF.

This rearrangement joins TRBV18 to TRBJ2-2, with 8 nucleotides matching TRBD1. The germline V gene has CDR1 KGHSH and CDR2 LQKENI. CDR3 length: 15 amino acids. V was pared by 4 bases and J by 5 bases, with 6 bases of the junction left unmatched. For the CDR3, the DNA is TGTGCCAGCTCACTCCTGACAGGGGAAACCGGGGAGCTGTTTTTT. Protein: CASSLLTGETGELFF.

The CDR3 DNA reads TGTGCCAGCTCACCGGAATTCACTGAAGCTTTCTTT. Translating it yields CASSPEFTEAFF. This chain connects TRBV18 to TRBJ1-1; D not resolved. CDR1 and CDR2 (germline): KGHSH, LQKENI. The CDR3 covers 12 residues. The V end lost 3 bases, the J end lost 4 bases, and 6 bases lay between the germline ends.

This chain links TRBV4-3 with TRBJ1-2; unclear D gene. Looked up from germline, CDR1 is LGHNA and CDR2 is YSLEER. The CDR3 totals 14 residues. V lost 0 bases and J 11 bases, leaving 16 bases between the germline ends. The CDR3 nucleotides read TGCGCCAGCAGCCAAGATCCGGGCTCGCAAGAATACACCTTC. This sequence encodes CASSQDPGSQEYTF.

V usage is TRBV4-1 and J usage is TRBJ2-5; TRBD1 or TRBD2 may be the D gene (5 bases each). The CDR3 is 19 residues long. Trimming removed 4 bases at V and 0 bases at J, with 24 bases between. Germline V lookup: CDR1 MGHRA, CDR2 YSYEKL. This chain's CDR3 is CASSPSALPTGRNQETQYF. CDR3 sequence (DNA): TGCGCCAGCAGCCCCTCGGCTCTACCAACGGGACGGAACCAAGAGACCCAGTACTTC.

This chain links TRBV6-5 with TRBJ1-2, with D unclear. V was pared by 7 bases and J by 2 bases, with 14 bases between. This CDR3 has 14 residues. In germline, CDR1 is MNHEY, CDR2 SVGAGI. CDR3 coding DNA: TGTGCCAGCATCCTCACGGCTATGAACTATGGCTACACCTTC. Its protein product is CASILTAMNYGYTF.

This rearrangement joins TRBV2 to TRBJ1-2; TRBD1 might be the D (5 bases). The CDR3 has 15 amino acids. CDR1 is SNHLY and CDR2 is FYNNEI in the germline V gene. V lost 6 bases and J lost 3, with 17 bases in between. CDR3 coding DNA: TGTGCCAGCAGCCCTACCTTGGGGCAAGACTATGGCTACACCTTC. It translates to CASSPTLGQDYGYTF.

The chain joins TRBV30 to TRBJ1-6; D not certain. This CDR3 contains 16 residues. The V gene's germline CDR1 is GTSNPN and CDR2 SVGIG (reference sequence). V was clipped by 5 bases and J by 2 bases, with 16 bases between them. Written as DNA, the CDR3 is TGTGCCTGGGGAATAAACGGACGGACCTATAATTCACCCCTCCACTTT. Translated, it gives CAWGINGRTYNSPLHF.